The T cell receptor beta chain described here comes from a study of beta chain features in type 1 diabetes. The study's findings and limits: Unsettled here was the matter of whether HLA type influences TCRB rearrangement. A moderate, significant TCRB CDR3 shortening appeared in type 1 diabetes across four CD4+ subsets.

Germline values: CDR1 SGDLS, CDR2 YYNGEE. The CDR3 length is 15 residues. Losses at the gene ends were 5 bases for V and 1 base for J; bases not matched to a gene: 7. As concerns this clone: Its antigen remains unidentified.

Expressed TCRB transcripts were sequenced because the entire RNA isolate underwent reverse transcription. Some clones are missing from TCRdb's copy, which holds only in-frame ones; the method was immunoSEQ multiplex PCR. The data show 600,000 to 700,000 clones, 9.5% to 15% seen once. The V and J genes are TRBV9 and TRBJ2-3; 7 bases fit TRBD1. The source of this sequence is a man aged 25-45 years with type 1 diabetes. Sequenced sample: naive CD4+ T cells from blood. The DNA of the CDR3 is TGTGCCAGCAGAAAAGGGGGCGCGGGCACAGATACGCAGTATTTT. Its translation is CASRKGGAGTDTQYF.